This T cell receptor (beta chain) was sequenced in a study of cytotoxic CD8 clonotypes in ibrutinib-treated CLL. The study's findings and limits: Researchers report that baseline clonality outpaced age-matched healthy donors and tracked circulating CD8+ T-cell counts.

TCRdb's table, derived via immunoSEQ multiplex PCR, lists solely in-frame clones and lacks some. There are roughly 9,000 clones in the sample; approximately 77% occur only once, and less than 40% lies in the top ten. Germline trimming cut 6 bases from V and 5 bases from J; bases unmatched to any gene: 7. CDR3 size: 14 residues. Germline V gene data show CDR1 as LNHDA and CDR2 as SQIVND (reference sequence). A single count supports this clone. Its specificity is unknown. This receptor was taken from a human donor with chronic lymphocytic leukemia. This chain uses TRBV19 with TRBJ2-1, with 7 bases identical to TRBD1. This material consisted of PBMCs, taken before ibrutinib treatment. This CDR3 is CASRPDRDHNEQFF. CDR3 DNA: TGTGCCAGTAGGCCTGACAGGGACCACAATGAGCAGTTCTTC.